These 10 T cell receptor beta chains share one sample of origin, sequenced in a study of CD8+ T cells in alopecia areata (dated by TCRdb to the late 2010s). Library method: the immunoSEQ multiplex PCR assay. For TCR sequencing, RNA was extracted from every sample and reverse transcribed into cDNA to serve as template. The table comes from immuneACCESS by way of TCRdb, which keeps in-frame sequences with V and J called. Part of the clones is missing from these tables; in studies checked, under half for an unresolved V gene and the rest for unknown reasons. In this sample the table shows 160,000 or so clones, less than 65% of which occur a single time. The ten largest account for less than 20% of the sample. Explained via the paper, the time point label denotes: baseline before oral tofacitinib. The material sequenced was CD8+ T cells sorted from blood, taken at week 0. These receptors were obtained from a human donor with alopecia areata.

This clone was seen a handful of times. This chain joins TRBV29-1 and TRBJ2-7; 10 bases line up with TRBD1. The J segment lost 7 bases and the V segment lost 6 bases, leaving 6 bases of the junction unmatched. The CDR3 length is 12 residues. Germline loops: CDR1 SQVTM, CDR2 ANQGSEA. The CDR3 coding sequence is TGCAGCGTGCGACAGGGGGCGAGGGAGCAGTACTTC. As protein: CSVRQGAREQYF.

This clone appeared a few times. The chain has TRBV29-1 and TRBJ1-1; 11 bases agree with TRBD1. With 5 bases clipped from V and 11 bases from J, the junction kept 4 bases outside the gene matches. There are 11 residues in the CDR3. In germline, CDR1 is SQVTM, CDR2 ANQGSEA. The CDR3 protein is CSVWTGGRAFF. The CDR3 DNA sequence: TGCAGCGTTTGGACAGGGGGCAGGGCTTTCTTT.

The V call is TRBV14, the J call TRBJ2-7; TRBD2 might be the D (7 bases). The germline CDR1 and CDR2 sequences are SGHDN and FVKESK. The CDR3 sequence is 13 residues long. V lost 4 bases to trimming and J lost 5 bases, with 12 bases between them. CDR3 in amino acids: CASSLAGANEQYF. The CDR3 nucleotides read TGTGCCAGCAGCCTTGCGGGGGCGAACGAGCAGTACTTC.

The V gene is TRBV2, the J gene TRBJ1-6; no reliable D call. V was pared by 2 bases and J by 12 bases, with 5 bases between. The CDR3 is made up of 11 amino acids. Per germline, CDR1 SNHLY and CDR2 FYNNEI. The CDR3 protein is CASSESGPLHF. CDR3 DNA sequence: TGTGCCAGCAGTGAATCGGGACCCCTCCACTTT.

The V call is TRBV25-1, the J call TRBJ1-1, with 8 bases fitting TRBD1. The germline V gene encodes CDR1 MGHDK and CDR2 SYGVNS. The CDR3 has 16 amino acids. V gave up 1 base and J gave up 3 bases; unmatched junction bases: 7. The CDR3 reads CASSESGQGRDTEAFF. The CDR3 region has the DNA TGTGCCAGCAGTGAATCCGGACAGGGCAGGGACACTGAAGCTTTCTTT. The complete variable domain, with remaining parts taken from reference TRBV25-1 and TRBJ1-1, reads EADIYQTPRYLVIGTGKKITLECSQTMGHDKMYWYQQDPGMELHLIHYSYGVNSTEKGDLSSESTVSRIRTEHFPLTLESARPSHTSQYLCASSESGQGRDTEAFFGQGTRLTVV.

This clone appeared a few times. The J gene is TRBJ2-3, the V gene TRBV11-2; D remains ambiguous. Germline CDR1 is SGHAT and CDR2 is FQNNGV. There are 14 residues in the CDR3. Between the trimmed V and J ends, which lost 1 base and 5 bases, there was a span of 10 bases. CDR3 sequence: CASSLVKVGDTQYF. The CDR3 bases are TGTGCCAGCAGCTTAGTTAAGGTGGGAGATACGCAGTATTTT.

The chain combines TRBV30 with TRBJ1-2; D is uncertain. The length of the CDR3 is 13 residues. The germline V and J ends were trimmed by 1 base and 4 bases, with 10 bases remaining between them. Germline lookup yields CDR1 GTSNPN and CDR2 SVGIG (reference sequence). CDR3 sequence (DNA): TGTGCCTGGAGTGATTCATCTAGCTATGGCTACACCTTC. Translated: CAWSDSSSYGYTF.

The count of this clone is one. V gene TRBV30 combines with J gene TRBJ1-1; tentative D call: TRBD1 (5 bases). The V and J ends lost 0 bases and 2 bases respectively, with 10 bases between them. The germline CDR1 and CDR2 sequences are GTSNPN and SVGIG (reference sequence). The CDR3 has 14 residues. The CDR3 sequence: CAWSVDSKNTEAFF. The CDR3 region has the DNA TGTGCCTGGAGTGTAGACAGCAAAAACACTGAAGCTTTCTTT. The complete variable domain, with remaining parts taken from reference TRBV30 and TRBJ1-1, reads SQTIHQWPATLVQPVGSPLSLECTVEGTSNPNLYWYRQAAGRGLQLLFYSVGIGQISSEVPQNLSASRPQDRQFILSSKKLLLSDSGFYLCAWSVDSKNTEAFFGQGTRLTVV.

The CDR3 nucleotides are TGTGCCAGCAGCGACAGGTTTCCATACGAGCAGTACTTC. Encoded protein: CASSDRFPYEQYF. The chain has TRBV27 and TRBJ2-7; D may be TRBD1 (6 bases). Trimming took 6 bases from V and 4 from J, leaving 13 bases between them. CDR3 length equals 13 residues. Germline V CDR1 and CDR2: MNHEY, SMNVEV (reference sequence).

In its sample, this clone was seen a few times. The CDR3 bases are TGTGCCTGGAACCTACAGGGTGGTGAAGCTTTCTTT. Its protein product is CAWNLQGGEAFF. The rearrangement links TRBV30 to TRBJ1-1; tentative D call: TRBD1 (6 bases). CDR1 and CDR2 from the germline V gene are GTSNPN and SVGIG (reference sequence). This CDR3 has 12 residues. Trimming stripped 4 bases from V and 7 bases from J, with 13 bases between.